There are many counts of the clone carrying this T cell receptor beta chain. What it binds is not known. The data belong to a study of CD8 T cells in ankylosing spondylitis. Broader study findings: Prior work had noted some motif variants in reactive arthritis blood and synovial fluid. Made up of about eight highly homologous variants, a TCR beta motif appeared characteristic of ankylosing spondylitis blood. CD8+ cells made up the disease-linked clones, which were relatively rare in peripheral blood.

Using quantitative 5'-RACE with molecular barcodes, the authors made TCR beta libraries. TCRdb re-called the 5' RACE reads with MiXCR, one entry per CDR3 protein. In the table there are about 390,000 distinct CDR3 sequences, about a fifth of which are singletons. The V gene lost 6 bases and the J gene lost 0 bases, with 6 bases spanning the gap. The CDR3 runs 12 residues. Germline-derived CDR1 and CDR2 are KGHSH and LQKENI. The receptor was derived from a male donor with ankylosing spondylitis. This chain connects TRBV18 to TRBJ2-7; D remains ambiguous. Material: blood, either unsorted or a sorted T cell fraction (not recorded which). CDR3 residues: CASSGSSYEQYF. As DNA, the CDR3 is TGTGCCAGCTCGGGCAGCTCCTACGAGCAGTACTTC. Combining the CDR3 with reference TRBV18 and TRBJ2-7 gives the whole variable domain NAGVMQNPRHLVRRRGQEARLRCSPMKGHSHVYWYRQLPEEGLKFMVYLQKENIIDESGMPKERFSAEFPKEGPSILRIQQVVRGDSAAYFCASSGSSYEQYFGPGTRLTVT.